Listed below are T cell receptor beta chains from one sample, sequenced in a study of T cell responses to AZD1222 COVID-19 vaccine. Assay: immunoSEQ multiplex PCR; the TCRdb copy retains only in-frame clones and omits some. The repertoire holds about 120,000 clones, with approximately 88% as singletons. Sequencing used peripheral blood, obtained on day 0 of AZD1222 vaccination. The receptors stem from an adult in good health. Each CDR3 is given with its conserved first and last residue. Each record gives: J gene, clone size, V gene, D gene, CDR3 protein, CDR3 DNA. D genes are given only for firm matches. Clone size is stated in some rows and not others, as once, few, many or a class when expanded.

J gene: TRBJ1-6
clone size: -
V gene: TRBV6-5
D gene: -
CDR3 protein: CASSSNNSPLHF
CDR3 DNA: TGTGCCAGCAGCAGCAATAATTCACCCCTCCACTTT

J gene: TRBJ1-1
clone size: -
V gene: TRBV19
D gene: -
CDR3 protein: CASSKRPDTEAFF
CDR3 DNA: TGTGCCAGTAGTAAAAGGCCGGACACTGAAGCTTTCTTT

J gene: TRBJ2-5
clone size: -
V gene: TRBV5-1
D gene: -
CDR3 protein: CASSLAAPYQETQYF
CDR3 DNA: TGCGCCAGCAGCTTGGCTGCCCCGTACCAAGAGACCCAGTACTTC

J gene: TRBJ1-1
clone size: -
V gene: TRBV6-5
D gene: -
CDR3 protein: CASSYDFLRANTEAFF
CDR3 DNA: TGTGCCAGCAGTTATGATTTCTTGAGGGCCAACACTGAAGCTTTCTTT

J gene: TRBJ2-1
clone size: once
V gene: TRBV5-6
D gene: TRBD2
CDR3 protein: CASSLRVAGGPDNEQFF
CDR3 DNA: TGTGCCAGCAGCTTGCGAGTAGCGGGGGGGCCAGACAATGAGCAGTTCTTC

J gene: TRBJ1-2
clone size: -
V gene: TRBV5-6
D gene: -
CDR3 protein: CASSLGGWGYTF
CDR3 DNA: TGTGCCAGCAGCTTGGGGGGCTGGGGCTACACCTTC

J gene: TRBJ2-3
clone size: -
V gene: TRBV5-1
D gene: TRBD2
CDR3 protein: CASSLMPSGGAGDTQYF
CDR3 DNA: TGCGCCAGCAGCTTGATGCCTAGCGGGGGGGCCGGAGATACGCAGTATTTT

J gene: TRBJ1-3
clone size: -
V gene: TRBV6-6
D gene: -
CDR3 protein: CASSWDGDSGNTIYF
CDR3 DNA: TGTGCCAGCAGTTGGGACGGGGACTCTGGAAACACCATATATTTT

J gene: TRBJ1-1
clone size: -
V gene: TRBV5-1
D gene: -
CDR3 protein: CASSLQWDANTEAFF
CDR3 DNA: TGCGCCAGCAGCTTGCAGTGGGACGCGAACACTGAAGCTTTCTTT

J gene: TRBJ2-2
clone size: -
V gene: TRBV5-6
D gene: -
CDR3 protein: CASSVYDGELFF
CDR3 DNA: TGTGCCAGCAGCGTCTATGACGGGGAGCTGTTTTTT

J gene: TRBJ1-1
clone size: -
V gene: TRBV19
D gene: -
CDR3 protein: CASSTGNSGEAFF
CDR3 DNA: TGTGCCAGTAGTACAGGGAATTCGGGTGAAGCTTTCTTT

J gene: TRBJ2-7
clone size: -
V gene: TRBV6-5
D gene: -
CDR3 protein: CASSYSQPYEQYF
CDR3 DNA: TGTGCCAGCAGTTACTCCCAACCTTACGAGCAGTACTTC

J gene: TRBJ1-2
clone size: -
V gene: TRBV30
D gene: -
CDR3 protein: CAWSVGGSGVYTF
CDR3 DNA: TGTGCCTGGAGTGTGGGGGGGAGTGGGGTTTACACCTTC

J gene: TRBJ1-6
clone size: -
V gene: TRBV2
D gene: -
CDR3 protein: CASKSDSGNSPLHF
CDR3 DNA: TGTGCCAGCAAATCGGACAGTGGAAATTCACCCCTCCACTTT

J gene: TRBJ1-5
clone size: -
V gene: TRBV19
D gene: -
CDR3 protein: CASSIDQGTNQPQHF
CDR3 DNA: TGTGCCAGTAGTATAGATCAGGGGACCAATCAGCCCCAGCATTTT

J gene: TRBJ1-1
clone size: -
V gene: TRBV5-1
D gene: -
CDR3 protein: CASSSGITEAFF
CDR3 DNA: TGCGCCAGCAGCTCCGGGATCACTGAAGCTTTCTTT

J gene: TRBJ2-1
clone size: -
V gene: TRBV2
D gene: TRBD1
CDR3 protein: CASSGQGVPYNEQFF
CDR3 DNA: TGTGCCAGCAGTGGGCAGGGGGTGCCCTACAATGAGCAGTTCTTC

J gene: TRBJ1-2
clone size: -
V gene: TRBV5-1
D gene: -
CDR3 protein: CASSLDRFDGYTF
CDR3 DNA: TGCGCCAGCAGCTTGGACAGGTTCGATGGCTACACCTTC

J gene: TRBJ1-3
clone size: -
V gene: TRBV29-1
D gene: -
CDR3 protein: CSVLGGDRIGNTIYF
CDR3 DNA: TGCAGCGTACTTGGGGGAGACAGGATTGGAAACACCATATATTTT

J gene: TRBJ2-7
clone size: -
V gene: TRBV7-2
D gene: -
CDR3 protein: CASSNRVSYEQYF
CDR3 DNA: TGTGCCAGCAGCAATCGAGTCTCCTACGAGCAGTACTTC

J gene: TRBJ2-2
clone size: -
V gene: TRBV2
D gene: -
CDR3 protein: CASSDRVWNTGELFF
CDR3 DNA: TGTGCCAGCAGTGATAGGGTATGGAACACCGGGGAGCTGTTTTTT

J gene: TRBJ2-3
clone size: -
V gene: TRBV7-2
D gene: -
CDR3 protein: CASRAGYSTDTQYF
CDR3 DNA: TGTGCCAGCAGGGCGGGCTATAGCACAGATACGCAGTATTTT

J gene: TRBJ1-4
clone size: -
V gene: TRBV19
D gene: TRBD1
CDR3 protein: CASSAQTGGTKKLFF
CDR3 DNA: TGTGCCAGTAGTGCCCAGACAGGGGGGACGAAAAAACTGTTTTTT

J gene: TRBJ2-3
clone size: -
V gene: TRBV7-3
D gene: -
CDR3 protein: CASSGYGGTDTQYF
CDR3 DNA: TGTGCCAGCAGCGGCTATGGGGGAACAGATACGCAGTATTTT

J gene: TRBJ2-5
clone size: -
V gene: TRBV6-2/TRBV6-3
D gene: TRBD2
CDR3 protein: CASSYSGQAGGKETQYF
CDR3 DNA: TGTGCCAGCAGTTACTCAGGGCAGGCGGGGGGAAAAGAGACCCAGTACTTC

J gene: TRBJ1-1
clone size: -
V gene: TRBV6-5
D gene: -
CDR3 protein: CASSWSMPNTEAFF
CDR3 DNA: TGTGCCAGCAGTTGGTCGATGCCGAACACTGAAGCTTTCTTT

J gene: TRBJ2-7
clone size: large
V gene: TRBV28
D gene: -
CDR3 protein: CASSLFSPYEQYF
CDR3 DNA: TGTGCCAGCAGTTTATTCAGCCCCTACGAGCAGTACTTC

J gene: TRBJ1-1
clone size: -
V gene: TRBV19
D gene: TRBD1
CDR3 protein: CASSIRDSRSLKF
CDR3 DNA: TGTGCCAGTAGTATCCGGGACAGTCGGTCCCTCAAGTTT

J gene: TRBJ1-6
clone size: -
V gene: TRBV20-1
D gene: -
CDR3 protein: CSARGPLALHF
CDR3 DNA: TGCAGTGCTAGGGGGCCTTTGGCCCTCCACTTT

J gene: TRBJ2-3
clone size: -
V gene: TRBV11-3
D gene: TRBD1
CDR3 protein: CASSLRQGAGTDTQYF
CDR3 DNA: TGTGCCAGCAGCTTAAGACAGGGGGCAGGGACAGATACGCAGTATTTT

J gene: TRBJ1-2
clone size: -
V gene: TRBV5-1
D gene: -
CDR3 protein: CASSWDHIGYTF
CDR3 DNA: TGCGCCAGCAGCTGGGACCATATTGGCTACACCTTC

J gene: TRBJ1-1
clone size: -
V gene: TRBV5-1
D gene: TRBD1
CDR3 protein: CASSLQPGGVNTEAFF
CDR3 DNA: TGCGCCAGCAGCCTACAGCCAGGGGGCGTTAACACTGAAGCTTTCTTT

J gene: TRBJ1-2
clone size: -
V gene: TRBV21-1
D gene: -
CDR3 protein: CASSGRGRRGYTF
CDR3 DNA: TGTGCCAGCAGCGGAAGAGGGCGGAGGGGCTACACCTTC

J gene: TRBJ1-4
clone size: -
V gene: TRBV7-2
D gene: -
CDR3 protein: CASSLLVSEEKLFF
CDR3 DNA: TGTGCCAGCAGCTTACTCGTAAGCGAGGAAAAACTGTTTTTT

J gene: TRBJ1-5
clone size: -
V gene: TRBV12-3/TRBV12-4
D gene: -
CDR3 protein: CASSHRGNQPQHF
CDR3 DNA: TGTGCCAGCTCCCACCGAGGGAATCAGCCCCAGCATTTT

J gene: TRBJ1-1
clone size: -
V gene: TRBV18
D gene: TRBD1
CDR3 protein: CASSPTGQGASSLKSEAFF
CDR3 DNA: TGTGCCAGCTCACCAACGGGACAGGGGGCTTCCTCTTTGAAAAGTGAAGCTTTCTTT

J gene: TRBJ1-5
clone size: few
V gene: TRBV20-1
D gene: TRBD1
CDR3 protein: CSASSGGIGGQPQHF
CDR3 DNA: TGCAGCGCCAGTTCAGGGGGGATTGGGGGGCAGCCCCAGCATTTT

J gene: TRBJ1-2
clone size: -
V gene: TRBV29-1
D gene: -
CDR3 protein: CSVDPPGWRGYTF
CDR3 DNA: TGCAGCGTCGACCCTCCCGGGTGGCGTGGCTACACCTTC

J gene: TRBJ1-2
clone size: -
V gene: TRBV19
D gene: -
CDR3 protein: CASRPADKGIYGYTF
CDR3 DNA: TGTGCCAGTAGACCGGCCGACAAGGGGATCTATGGCTACACCTTC

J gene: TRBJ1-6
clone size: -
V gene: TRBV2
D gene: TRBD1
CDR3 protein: CASISDRGSYNSPLHF
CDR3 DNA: TGTGCCAGCATATCGGACAGGGGCTCCTATAATTCACCCCTCCACTTT

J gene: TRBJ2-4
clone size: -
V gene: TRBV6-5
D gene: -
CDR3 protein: CASRPIGGARNIQYF
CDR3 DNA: TGTGCCAGCCGTCCTATTGGAGGGGCGCGGAACATTCAGTACTTC

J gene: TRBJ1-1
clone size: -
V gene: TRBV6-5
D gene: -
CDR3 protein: CASGGRRRATEAFF
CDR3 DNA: TGTGCCAGCGGAGGGAGACGCCGGGCCACTGAAGCTTTCTTT

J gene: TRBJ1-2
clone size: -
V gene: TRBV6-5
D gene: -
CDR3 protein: CASSYSRLSNYGYTF
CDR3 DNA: TGTGCCAGCAGTTACTCTCGGCTTTCTAACTATGGCTACACCTTC

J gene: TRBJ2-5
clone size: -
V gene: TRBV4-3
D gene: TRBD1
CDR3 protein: CASSQRGRLPNF
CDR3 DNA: TGCGCCAGCAGCCAAAGGGGGCGCCTCCCTAACTTC

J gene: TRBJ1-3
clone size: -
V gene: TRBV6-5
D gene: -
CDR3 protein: CASSPYEGIGNTIYF
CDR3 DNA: TGTGCCAGCAGCCCCTATGAAGGAATCGGAAACACCATATATTTT

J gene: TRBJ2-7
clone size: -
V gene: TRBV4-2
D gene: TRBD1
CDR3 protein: CASSQDLGTGRLYEQYF
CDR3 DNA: TGTGCCAGCAGCCAAGACCTGGGGACAGGACGACTCTACGAGCAGTACTTC

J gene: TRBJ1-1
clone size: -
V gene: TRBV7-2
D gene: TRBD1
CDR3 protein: CASSFYRGWGEAFF
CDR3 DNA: TGTGCCAGCAGCTTTTACAGGGGATGGGGGGAAGCTTTCTTT

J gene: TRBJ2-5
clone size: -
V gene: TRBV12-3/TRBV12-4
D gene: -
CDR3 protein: CASGWLETQYF
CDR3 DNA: TGTGCCAGCGGTTGGTTGGAGACCCAGTACTTC

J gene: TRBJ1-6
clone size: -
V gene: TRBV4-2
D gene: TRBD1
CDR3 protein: CASSQDGQGQNYNSPLHF
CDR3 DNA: TGTGCCAGCAGCCAAGATGGACAGGGACAAAACTATAATTCACCCCTCCACTTT

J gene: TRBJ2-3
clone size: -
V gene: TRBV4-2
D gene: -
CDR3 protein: CASSQRAISGADTQYF
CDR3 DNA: TGTGCCAGCAGCCAACGGGCCATCTCAGGAGCAGATACGCAGTATTTT